The 21 T cell receptor beta chains given below trace back to one sample, sequenced in a study of blood T cell repertoires in COVID-19. Some clones are missing from TCRdb's copy, which holds only in-frame ones; the method was immunoSEQ multiplex PCR. In the table there are about 170,000 clones, 75% to 90% of which are singletons. Sequenced: PBMCs or T cells enriched from blood (not recorded which). The receptor set was obtained from a woman in her forties or fifties who had recovered from COVID-19.

CDR3 in amino acids: CASSYSGQGALQPQHF. For the CDR3, the DNA is TGTGCCAGCAGTTACTCGGGGCAGGGGGCCCTTCAGCCCCAGCATTTT. The chain is built from TRBV6-5 and TRBJ1-5, with 8 nucleotides matching TRBD1. Germline CDR1 MNHEY, CDR2 SVGAGI. The CDR3 consists of 16 residues. Trimming removed 0 bases from V and 6 bases from J; junction bases left unmatched: 7.

V gene TRBV5-1 combines with J gene TRBJ2-3, with TRBD1 matching over 10 bases. The CDR3 is made up of 14 amino acids. Germline CDR1 and CDR2: SGHRS and YFSETQ. J gave up 6 bases and V 4 bases, and 5 bases lay outside the gene matches. DNA for the CDR3: TGCGCCAGCAGCCCCGACAGGGGGCTTGATACGCAGTATTTT. Translated: CASSPDRGLDTQYF. The full variable domain, rest sourced from reference TRBV5-1 and TRBJ2-3, is KAGVTQTPRYLIKTRGQQVTLSCSPISGHRSVSWYQQTPGQGLQFLFEYFSETQRNKGNFPGRFSGRQFSNSRSEMNVSTLELGDSALYLCASSPDRGLDTQYFGPGTRLTVL.

The chain has TRBV7-9 and TRBJ2-5; 11 nucleotides align to TRBD2. The length of the CDR3 is 17 residues. The J segment lost 1 base and the V segment lost 4 bases, leaving 8 bases of the junction unmatched. From germline, CDR1 is SEHNR and CDR2 FQNEAQ (reference sequence). The CDR3 loop is CASSSLLAGEPQETQYF. The CDR3 bases are TGTGCCAGCAGCTCCTTACTAGCGGGGGAGCCCCAAGAGACCCAGTACTTC.

This sequence joins TRBV6-2 or TRBV6-3 and TRBJ2-5; TRBD2 matches 9 bases. CDR1 is MNHEY, CDR2 SVGEGT, per germline. This CDR3 is 17 amino acids long. J lost 6 bases, V lost 6 bases, and 17 bases had no gene match. The CDR3 region is CASSHLKGSGSLKTQYF. The CDR3 DNA sequence: TGTGCCAGCAGCCACCTAAAGGGTAGCGGGAGCTTGAAGACCCAGTACTTC.

The chain employs TRBV4-3 and TRBJ2-2, with D tentatively TRBD1 (6 bases). Germline CDR1 and CDR2: LGHNA and YSLEER. Between the trimmed V and J ends, which lost 0 bases and 6 bases, there was a span of 14 bases. The length of the CDR3 is 16 residues. This CDR3 reads CASSQDWQPGAGELFF. CDR3 in DNA: TGCGCCAGCAGCCAAGACTGGCAGCCAGGGGCCGGGGAGCTGTTTTTT.

V usage is TRBV5-4 and J usage is TRBJ2-3, with TRBD1 identical over 8 bases. This CDR3 comprises 14 residues. Trimming removed 4 bases from V and 5 bases from J; junction bases left unmatched: 6. CDR1 and CDR2 (germline): SGHNT, YYREEE (reference sequence). The CDR3 DNA is TGTGCCAGCAGCCCGGGACAGGACGGAGATACGCAGTATTTT. Amino acids: CASSPGQDGDTQYF.

The rearrangement uses TRBV29-1 and TRBJ2-5, with D possibly TRBD2 on 5 matching bases. The CDR3 consists of 13 residues. V was shortened by 4 bases and J by 4 bases, with 13 bases between the two germline ends. The germline V gene has CDR1 SQVTM and CDR2 ANQGSEA. The chain's CDR3 is CSVGGRVPETQYF. The CDR3 nucleotides read TGCAGCGTTGGCGGGCGGGTCCCAGAGACCCAGTACTTC. Full variable domain (outside the CDR3, taken from reference TRBV29-1 and TRBJ2-5): SAVISQKPSRDICQRGTSLTIQCQVDSQVTMMFWYRQQPGQSLTLIATANQGSEATYESGFVIDKFPISRPNLTFSTLTVSNMSPEDSSIYLCSVGGRVPETQYFGPGTRLLVL.

The genes are TRBV3-1 (or the pseudogene TRBV3-2) and TRBJ2-3; D is unclear. Germline V gives CDR1 LGHDT, CDR2 YNNKEL (reference sequence). The CDR3 runs to 16 residues. V dropped 4 bases and J dropped 4 bases, with 18 bases sitting between them. Here the CDR3 DNA reads TGTGCCAGCAGCCTTGAATCCTTTGGTGGCCCAGATACGCAGTATTTT. The encoded protein is CASSLESFGGPDTQYF.

This rearrangement joins TRBV9 to TRBJ2-5; D call uncertain. Germline V gives CDR1 SGDLS, CDR2 YYNGEE. Trimming took off 0 bases at V and 3 bases at J, with 12 bases between the two ends. The CDR3 runs 15 residues. The DNA for the CDR3 is TGTGCCAGCAGCGTAGGCTCGCGAATGGAAGAGACCCAGTACTTC. It yields the protein CASSVGSRMEETQYF.

This clone was counted a few times. The chain employs TRBV11-2 and TRBJ1-1, with D possibly TRBD1 on 5 matching bases. Trimming left V 4 bases short and J 6 bases short, with 18 bases between. The CDR3 extends over 15 amino acids. The V gene's germline CDR1 is SGHAT and CDR2 FQNNGV. CDR3 nucleotides: TGTGCCAGCAGCTCCGGACGCAGAAGGGGCGCTGAAGCTTTCTTT. Translation: CASSSGRRRGAEAFF.

The V call is TRBV3-1 (or the pseudogene TRBV3-2), the J call TRBJ1-6, with TRBD1 as a possible D gene (5 bases). The CDR3 runs to 16 residues. V gave up 6 bases and J gave up 4 bases, with 16 bases separating them. Looked up from germline, CDR1 is LGHDT and CDR2 is YNNKEL (reference sequence). CDR3 loop: CASRPGGGLYNSPLHF. In DNA, the CDR3 is TGTGCCAGCAGACCCGGCGGGGGTCTATATAATTCACCCCTCCACTTT.

V gene TRBV27 combines with J gene TRBJ1-6; 10 bases align to TRBD1. This CDR3 is 16 amino acids long. Germline values: CDR1 MNHEY, CDR2 SMNVEV (reference sequence). V lost 1 base to trimming and J lost 11 bases; unmatched junction nucleotides: 8. CDR3 bases: TGTGCCAGCAGTTTATATTTGGGACAGGGGTCTCCACCCCTCCACTTT. This gives the protein CASSLYLGQGSPPLHF.

This chain connects TRBV19 to TRBJ1-5; D ambiguous. The CDR3 sequence is 15 residues long. With 1 base removed from V and 1 base from J, the gap between germline ends came to 8 bases. Germline V gene sequence: CDR1 LNHDA, CDR2 SQIVND (reference sequence). The CDR3 DNA reads as TGTGCCAGTAGTATAGCCTCGAGGAGCAATCAGCCCCAGCATTTT. It translates to CASSIASRSNQPQHF.

The chain is built from TRBV4-2 and TRBJ1-5, with 8 bases aligning to TRBD1. V lost 0 bases and J lost 4; bases outside the gene matches: 2. The CDR3 is 15 amino acids. Germline V CDR1 and CDR2: LGHNA, YNFKEQ. CDR3 amino acids: CASSQDDRGNQPQHF. CDR3 sequence (DNA): TGTGCCAGCAGCCAAGACGACAGGGGTAATCAGCCCCAGCATTTT.

This clone was recorded only once. The chain joins TRBV4-1 to TRBJ2-3; D is perhaps TRBD2 (6 bases). V lost 1 base and J lost 3, with 8 bases in between. CDR1 MGHRA and CDR2 YSYEKL come from the germline V gene. The CDR3 is 14 amino acids. CDR3 in amino acids: CASSQVGGTDTQYF. The CDR3 region has the DNA TGCGCCAGCAGCCAAGTCGGGGGAACAGATACGCAGTATTTT.

J is TRBJ1-4 and V is TRBV28; D unclear. The CDR3 has 15 residues. Deletions cut 3 bases from V and 7 bases from J, with 15 bases between. The germline V gene encodes CDR1 MDHEN and CDR2 SYDVKM. The CDR3 loop is CASSLAGGEGEKLFF. The CDR3 nucleotides read TGTGCCAGCAGTTTGGCGGGCGGAGAAGGTGAAAAACTGTTTTTT.

V gene TRBV3-1 (or the pseudogene TRBV3-2) combines with J gene TRBJ2-2; TRBD1 agrees at 9 bases. CDR1 and CDR2 from the germline V gene are LGHDT and YNNKEL (reference sequence). The CDR3 consists of 16 residues. The V segment lost 0 bases and the J segment 7 bases; nucleotides outside the gene matches: 6. CDR3 residues: CASSQDLDRGSGELFF. The CDR3 DNA follows: TGTGCCAGCAGCCAAGACCTGGACAGGGGAAGCGGGGAGCTGTTTTTT.

The chain employs TRBV11-2 and TRBJ2-2; 7 nucleotides line up with TRBD1. The CDR3 runs 15 residues. The V and J ends lost 7 bases and 0 bases, in that order; junction bases with no gene match: 5. The germline V gene has CDR1 SGHAT and CDR2 FQNNGV. The CDR3 DNA follows: TGTGCCAGCAACACAGGGGCGACGAACACCGGGGAGCTGTTTTTT. Translated, it gives CASNTGATNTGELFF.

V and J are TRBV27 and TRBJ1-1; the match to TRBD1 covers 8 bases. V lost 6 bases, J lost 8 bases, and 14 bases stayed unmatched. The CDR3 extends over 15 amino acids. Per the germline V gene, CDR1 is MNHEY and CDR2 is SMNVEV (reference sequence). In DNA, the CDR3 is TGTGCCAGCAGATCTTGGGGCAGGGGGCATGGAGAAGCTTTCTTT. Its protein is CASRSWGRGHGEAFF.

V usage is TRBV12-5 and J usage is TRBJ1-4; D possibly corresponds to TRBD1 (5 bases). The CDR3 length is 16 residues. The germline V gene encodes CDR1 LGHNT and CDR2 FRNRAP. Trimming took 6 bases from V and 5 from J, leaving 19 bases between them. The CDR3 protein is CASGSSLGGINEKLFF. The DNA for the CDR3 is TGTGCTAGTGGCTCCTCTCTCGGGGGAATAAATGAAAAACTGTTTTTT.

This clone has only one observation. The V and J genes are TRBV4-1 and TRBJ1-4; a possible D gene is TRBD1 (5 bases). Germline-derived CDR1 and CDR2 are MGHRA and YSYEKL. V was trimmed by 4 bases and J by 7 bases, leaving 13 bases between them. The CDR3 spans 14 residues. The chain's CDR3 is CASSPAGRSEKLFF. The CDR3 bases are TGCGCCAGCAGCCCGGCAGGGCGAAGTGAAAAACTGTTTTTT.